Below, 26 T cell receptor beta chains from the same sample are listed, as sequenced in a study of neurological immune-mediated disorders. TCRdb itself ran the 5' RACE reads through MiXCR, one entry per CDR3 protein. The sample records 20,000 or so distinct CDR3 sequences, around 2.5% being singletons. Specimen: PBMCs. Receptors originate from a woman aged 18-29 years with multiple sclerosis.

This clonotype was seen repeatedly, ten times or more. The V and J genes are TRBV28 and TRBJ1-2, with D maybe TRBD1 (6 bases). Trimming stripped 3 bases from V and 4 bases from J, with 6 bases between. The CDR3 runs to 12 residues. From germline, CDR1 is MDHEN and CDR2 SYDVKM. The CDR3 is CASSLTGYGYTF. DNA for the CDR3: TGTGCCAGCAGTTTGACAGGCTATGGCTACACCTTC.

At least ten counts were recorded for this clonotype. CDR3 sequence: CSAGTSVLNTEAFF. Written as DNA, the CDR3 is TGCAGTGCAGGGACAAGCGTACTAAACACTGAAGCTTTCTTT. The chain employs TRBV20-1 and TRBJ1-1; tentative D call: TRBD1 (6 bases). Germline V CDR1 and CDR2: DFQATT, SNEGSKA (reference sequence). Trimming shortened V by 6 bases and J by 2 bases, and 16 bases separated the two germline ends. The CDR3 consists of 14 residues.

This clonotype was recorded many times. The CDR3 loop reads CASSLKTQRDTQYF. DNA for the CDR3: TGCGCCAGCAGCTTAAAGACGCAGAGAGATACGCAGTATTTT. This rearrangement joins TRBV5-1 to TRBJ2-3; the D is unclear. V shed 2 bases and J shed 5 bases, with 12 bases lying between them. Germline assignment: CDR1 SGHRS and CDR2 YFSETQ. This CDR3 comprises 14 residues.

This clonotype has just a few counts. The chain joins TRBV10-3 to TRBJ1-5, with D unresolved. The V gene lost 3 bases and the J gene lost 0 bases, with 9 bases spanning the gap. Germline V gene sequence: CDR1 ENHRY, CDR2 SYGVKD. The CDR3 length is 15 residues. The CDR3 loop is CAISEHLGSNQPQHF. Here the CDR3 DNA reads TGTGCCATCAGTGAACATTTGGGTAGCAATCAGCCCCAGCATTTT.

Relative to its sample, this clonotype is medium-sized (0.01 to 0.1%). CDR3 DNA sequence: TGCAGTGCTACCCGGGACGCCCGGGGCTACGAGCAGTACTTC. It codes for CSATRDARGYEQYF. V usage is TRBV20-1 and J usage is TRBJ2-7; D may correspond to TRBD1 or TRBD2 (5 bases each). The germline V gene has CDR1 DFQATT and CDR2 SNEGSKA (reference sequence). Trimming left V 4 bases short and J 3 bases short, with 16 bases between. The CDR3 contains 14 residues.

This clonotype was recorded at least ten times. J is TRBJ1-3 and V is TRBV7-2; no firm D call. V dropped 5 bases and J dropped 2 bases, with 10 bases sitting between them. CDR1 is SGHTA and CDR2 is FQGNSA in the germline V gene. CDR3 length: 14 amino acids. CDR3 sequence reads: CASSLRTAGNTIYF. Written as DNA, the CDR3 is TGTGCCAGCAGCCTCAGAACAGCTGGAAACACCATATATTTT.

This clonotype was counted a few times. The genes are TRBV20-1 and TRBJ2-5; a possible D gene is TRBD1 (7 bases). CDR3 length equals 12 residues. Germline values: CDR1 DFQATT, CDR2 SNEGSKA (reference sequence). The CDR3 bases are TGCAGCGCGGGACAGCCACAAGAGACCCAGTACTTC. It is translated as CSAGQPQETQYF.

This clonotype was detected many times. V usage is TRBV25-1 and J usage is TRBJ1-2; D might be TRBD1 (6 bases). Germline loops: CDR1 MGHDK, CDR2 SYGVNS. V was shortened by 3 bases and J by 0 bases, with 14 bases between the two germline ends. This CDR3 comprises 16 residues. This CDR3 reads CASSEGHWGPNYGYTF. CDR3 DNA sequence: TGTGCCAGCAGTGAGGGACACTGGGGACCTAACTATGGCTACACCTTC.

The rearrangement joins TRBV5-1 to TRBJ1-2; D ambiguous. Germline CDR1 and CDR2: SGHRS and YFSETQ. Trimming stripped 0 bases from V and 2 bases from J, with 8 bases between. This CDR3 comprises 14 residues. The CDR3 is CASSLETGNYGYTF. As DNA, the CDR3 is TGCGCCAGCAGCTTGGAGACGGGGAACTATGGCTACACCTTC.

This clonotype was counted many times. J is TRBJ2-1 and V is TRBV24-1; a weak D match, TRBD2 (6 bases). Trimming cost V 3 bases and J 9 bases, with 20 bases left between them. The CDR3 consists of 16 residues. Germline V gene lookup returns CDR1 KGHDR and CDR2 SFDVKD. CDR3 residues: CATSDIRDFDFSEQFF. CDR3 coding DNA: TGTGCCACCAGTGATATCCGGGACTTCGATTTTAGTGAGCAGTTCTTC.

This clonotype was observed at least ten times. This chain links TRBV5-4 with TRBJ2-1; TRBD1 matches at 8 bases. Germline-derived CDR1 and CDR2 are SGHNT and YYREEE (reference sequence). The junction had 3 bases not matched to a gene; V was cut back by 5 bases and J by 8 bases. The length of the CDR3 is 12 residues. The CDR3 DNA reads TGTGCCAGCAGTAGACAGGGGTATGAGCAGTTCTTC. It encodes CASSRQGYEQFF.

This clonotype was observed at least ten times. This may be a read error: a much more frequent sequence differs by one nucleotide. This sequence joins TRBV12-3 or TRBV12-4 and TRBJ2-3, with D unclear. The CDR3 spans 10 residues. The chain's CDR3 is CARSLDTQYF. CDR3 nucleotide sequence: TGTGCCAGAAGTTTGGATACGCAGTATTTT.

This clonotype was seen repeatedly, ten times or more. V usage is TRBV20-1 and J usage is TRBJ1-1, with D tentatively TRBD1 (5 bases). Germline V gene lookup returns CDR1 DFQATT and CDR2 SNEGSKA (reference sequence). With 6 bases removed from V and 3 bases from J, the gap between germline ends came to 20 bases. The CDR3 has 15 amino acids. The CDR3 DNA sequence: TGCAGTGCCACCGGGGCAGGGAGATGGGACACTGAAGCTTTCTTT. Translated: CSATGAGRWDTEAFF.

There are many counts of this clonotype. J is TRBJ2-6 and V is TRBV5-1; D is perhaps TRBD1 (6 bases). Looked up from germline, CDR1 is SGHRS and CDR2 is YFSETQ. This CDR3 comprises 18 residues. V shed 4 bases and J shed 0 bases, with 17 bases lying between them. CDR3 in DNA: TGCGCCAGCAGCCTTTGGACAGCCCTAGGCTCTGGGGCCAACGTCCTGACTTTC. It codes for CASSLWTALGSGANVLTF.

This clonotype was recorded many times. The chain employs TRBV20-1 and TRBJ2-7; 8 bases align to TRBD1. V was pared by 1 base and J by 2 bases, with 1 base of the junction left unmatched. The CDR3 runs 13 residues. The germline gives CDR1 DFQATT, CDR2 SNEGSKA (reference sequence). This CDR3 reads CSARGTGTYEQYF. The CDR3 DNA sequence: TGCAGTGCTAGAGGGACAGGGACCTACGAGCAGTACTTC.

Many counts were recorded for this clonotype. The V gene is TRBV5-1, the J gene TRBJ2-5; 9 bases map to TRBD2. The CDR3 sequence is 14 residues long. Germline values: CDR1 SGHRS, CDR2 YFSETQ. The ends lost 0 bases at V and 4 bases at J; junction bases unmatched: 1. CDR3 sequence (DNA): TGCGCCAGCAGCTTGGTAGCGGGAGCAGAGACCCAGTACTTC. Its protein is CASSLVAGAETQYF. The complete variable domain, with remaining parts taken from reference TRBV5-1 and TRBJ2-5, reads KAGVTQTPRYLIKTRGQQVTLSCSPISGHRSVSWYQQTPGQGLQFLFEYFSETQRNKGNFPGRFSGRQFSNSRSEMNVSTLELGDSALYLCASSLVAGAETQYFGPGTRLLVL.

This clonotype qualifies as medium-sized (0.01 to 0.1%). A read error may explain this, as a much larger clone is one base away. The final CDR3 position lacks the conserved phenylalanine or tryptophan, pointing to a likely read error. The CDR3 sequence is CSARASFEAFC. In nucleotides, the CDR3 is TGCAGTGCTAGAGCCTCCTTTGAAGCTTTCTGT. This chain uses TRBV20-1 with TRBJ1-1; D remains unclear. The CDR3 covers 11 residues. Per germline, CDR1 DFQATT and CDR2 SNEGSKA (reference sequence). With 1 base removed from V and 7 bases from J, the gap between germline ends came to 7 bases.

This clonotype has ten or more counts. The CDR3 DNA sequence: TGCAGCGTTGGGGTGAAGGGGGCAGGGTCCGGCGAGCAGTACTTC. Amino acid sequence: CSVGVKGAGSGEQYF. The rearrangement uses TRBV29-1 and TRBJ2-7; the match to TRBD1 covers 7 bases. CDR3 length: 15 residues. Germline V lookup: CDR1 SQVTM, CDR2 ANQGSEA. Unmatched junction bases numbered 15, after V lost 4 bases and J lost 6 bases.

This clonotype appeared many times. The V call is TRBV12-3 or TRBV12-4, the J call TRBJ2-7; D call uncertain. This CDR3 has 13 amino acids. Trimming took 1 base from V and 1 from J, leaving 5 bases between them. CDR3 bases: TGTGCCAGCAGTTTAGGCCCGTCCTACGAGCAGTACTTC. This codes for CASSLGPSYEQYF.

Many counts were recorded for this clonotype. This rearrangement joins TRBV29-1 to TRBJ2-2, with TRBD1 as a possible D gene (5 bases). The V end lost 7 bases, the J end lost 6 bases, and 12 bases lay between the germline ends. This CDR3 is built from 12 residues. The germline gives CDR1 SQVTM, CDR2 ANQGSEA. The CDR3 region is CSARGTPGELFF. For the CDR3, the DNA is TGCAGCGCTAGGGGAACACCCGGGGAGCTGTTTTTT.

This clonotype was observed at least ten times. This chain links TRBV7-2 with TRBJ2-1; 12 bases map to TRBD2. From germline, CDR1 is SGHTA and CDR2 FQGNSA. Germline trimming cut 5 bases from V and 3 bases from J; bases unmatched to any gene: 2. The CDR3 is made up of 15 amino acids. The CDR3 DNA reads as TGTGCCAGCAGCACTAGCGGGAGGAACTACAATGAGCAGTTCTTC. Translated: CASSTSGRNYNEQFF.

This clonotype was counted at least ten times. V is TRBV10-3 and J is TRBJ2-3; 7 bases map to TRBD1. The trim removed 7 bases at V and 2 bases at J, leaving 9 bases unmatched. This CDR3 is 15 amino acids long. The germline gives CDR1 ENHRY, CDR2 SYGVKD. As DNA, the CDR3 is TGTGCCATCACCGTCGGACAGGACAACACAGATACGCAGTATTTT. Its translation: CAITVGQDNTDTQYF.

This clonotype has ten or more counts. The chain employs TRBV6-2 or TRBV6-3 and TRBJ2-2; 7 nucleotides align to TRBD1. Germline CDR1 reads MNHEY; CDR2 reads SVGEGT. This CDR3 is built from 14 residues. After removal of 0 bases from V and 6 bases from J, the junction contained 1 base not matched to a gene. The CDR3 reads CASSYSRGPGELFF. CDR3 in DNA: TGTGCCAGCAGTTACTCGAGGGGGCCCGGGGAGCTGTTTTTT.

By share, this clonotype ranks as medium-sized. V is TRBV20-1 and J is TRBJ2-5; 11 nucleotides agree with TRBD2. Germline trimming cut 1 base from V and 5 bases from J; bases unmatched to any gene: 9. Per germline, CDR1 DFQATT and CDR2 SNEGSKA (reference sequence). The CDR3 has 16 residues. CDR3 region: CSARVGLAGLLETQYF. CDR3 sequence (DNA): TGCAGTGCTAGAGTTGGACTAGCGGGCCTCCTGGAGACCCAGTACTTC.

This clonotype was recorded a few times. In DNA form, the CDR3 reads TGTGCTAGCGGTCCCTTAGGTTCGTCCGGGGAGCTGTTTTTT. Amino acid sequence: CASGPLGSSGELFF. This chain joins TRBV7-7 and TRBJ2-2; maybe TRBD2 (6 bases). The CDR3 totals 14 residues. CDR1 and CDR2 (germline): SSHAT, FNYEAQ (reference sequence).

In this sample, this clonotype turned up many times. The rearrangement uses TRBV3-1 and TRBJ2-3; 8 bases match TRBD2. The J segment lost 4 bases and the V segment lost 4 bases, leaving 10 bases of the junction unmatched. Germline assignment: CDR1 LGHDT and CDR2 YNNKEL (reference sequence). The CDR3 contains 16 residues. Written as DNA, the CDR3 is TGTGCCAGCAGCCTAAGCGGGGGCGGAGTAGCAGATACGCAGTATTTT. This sequence encodes CASSLSGGGVADTQYF.